What follows is one T cell receptor (beta chain) and its context. Its antigen is currently unknown. At one boundary the junction diverges from the germline segment, which might be a read error. The data stem from a study of T cell responses to AZD1222 COVID-19 vaccine. The method was immunoSEQ multiplex PCR; TCRdb's version includes in-frame clones alone and lacks a portion of them. This table has 100,000 or so clones, around 95% appearing once. Study-level points and caveats: Within unmutated variant regions lay the reported targets of nearly half of spike-specific TCRs. None of the repertoires were sampled until the peak T cell response had passed. The donor group comprised mostly white British people and more females; the analysis possibly underestimated clonal diversity. Spike-specific TCR breadth and depth were elevated following two AZD1222 doses.

The CDR3 runs 11 residues. CDR1 and CDR2 (germline): MNHEY, SVGAGI. The TCR originated in an adult in good health. The chain combines TRBV6-5 with TRBJ1-6, with unresolved D. The sample consisted of peripheral blood, taken on day 0 of AZD1222 vaccination. The CDR3 DNA is TGTGCCAGCAGTAGCAGACTGCTGATTTACTTT. Protein product: CASSSRLLIYF.